This T cell receptor beta chain is from a study of T-cell reconstitution after alpha-beta-depleted transplantation in children. This clonotype appeared many times. Germline values: CDR1 SGHRS, CDR2 YFSETQ. The CDR3 is 12 residues long. Trimming cost V 4 bases and J 5 bases, with 9 bases left between them. Unique molecular identifiers featured in how the TCRbeta library was prepared. TCRdb re-called the PCR reads with MiXCR, one entry per CDR3 protein. The sample includes some 240,000 distinct CDR3 sequences, more than 10% of them seen just once. The chain couples TRBV5-1 to TRBJ1-2, with D possibly being TRBD1 (6 bases). Sequencing used PBMCs from the stem cell graft donor, obtained from the stem cell graft. The sequence was obtained from a human donor who donated a stem cell graft to a child with acute lymphoblastic leukemia. CDR3 sequence reads: CASSTTGYGYTF. Here the CDR3 DNA reads TGCGCCAGCAGCACGACAGGTTATGGCTACACCTTC. The entire variable domain, with the rest obtained from reference TRBV5-1 and TRBJ1-2, is as follows: KAGVTQTPRYLIKTRGQQVTLSCSPISGHRSVSWYQQTPGQGLQFLFEYFSETQRNKGNFPGRFSGRQFSNSRSEMNVSTLELGDSALYLCASSTTGYGYTFGSGTRLTVV.